This T cell receptor (beta chain) was captured by sequencing in a study of OX40 agonist ivuxolimab in advanced cancers. At the level of the study: Across the patients, intravenous ivuxolimab was delivered every 2 weeks at 0.01 to 10 mg/kg. Each dose-escalation patient presented with hepatocellular carcinoma, melanoma, renal cell or head and neck cancer. A partial response was reached by three patients: one with hepatocellular carcinoma and two with cutaneous melanoma. General observations from the study: Some patients who did not respond also had low normalized T-cell clonal expansion.

The CDR3 is 15 amino acids. J lost 8 bases, V lost 5 bases, and 9 bases had no gene match. Per the germline V gene, CDR1 is SEHNR and CDR2 is FQNEAQ (reference sequence). For this clone: The antigen is undetermined.

Assay used: immunoSEQ multiplex PCR; TCRdb lists only in-frame clones, some missing. This table has around 76,000 clones, 85% to 95% appearing once. The sequencing here drew on CD4+ or CD8+ T cells sorted from blood, taken in a trial of the OX40 agonist ivuxolimab. The clonotype originates from an adult with an advanced solid tumor such as melanoma, head and neck, liver or kidney cancer. The chain links TRBV7-9 to TRBJ2-4, with 10 positions matching TRBD2. CDR3 bases: TGTGCCAGCAGCCTTAGCGGGAGGTATGGGGACATTCAGTACTTC. Its protein product is CASSLSGRYGDIQYF.